The 21 T cell receptor beta chains below all came from one sample that was sequenced in a study of Graves' ophthalmopathy and Graves' hyperthyroidism. RNA transcripts yielded amplified TCR beta CDR3 regions. Following a first-round RT-PCR that used HTBI primers, a second-round multiplex PCR was carried out. In TCRdb, the multiplex PCR reads were re-called with MiXCR into one record per CDR3 protein. The top ten clones hold more than 9% of a sample with 340,000 or so distinct CDR3 sequences, about 17% of them seen once. Specimen: peripheral blood. The receptors were sampled from an adult man with Graves' ophthalmopathy.

In its sample, this clonotype was seen many times. The chain has TRBV27 and TRBJ1-6; no definite D call. Deletions cut 0 bases from V and 5 bases from J, with 8 bases between. The germline V gene encodes CDR1 MNHEY and CDR2 SMNVEV (reference sequence). CDR3 size: 15 residues. CDR3 in amino acids: CASSLSQQNNSPLHF. CDR3 DNA: TGTGCCAGCAGTTTATCGCAGCAGAATAATTCACCCCTCCACTTT.

This clonotype was detected many times. The chain recombines TRBV5-6 with TRBJ2-7; D gene uncertain. Germline loops: CDR1 SGHDT, CDR2 YYEEEE. The CDR3 totals 11 residues. The ends were cut back, 2 bases at V and 6 bases at J, with 6 bases in the middle. CDR3 loop: CASSFASEQYF. CDR3 DNA: TGTGCCAGCAGCTTTGCCAGCGAGCAGTACTTC.

The CDR3 here is CASKITGYGYTF. CDR3 bases: TGTGCCAGCAAGATAACAGGCTATGGCTACACCTTC. This chain joins TRBV2 and TRBJ1-2; perhaps TRBD1 as D (5 bases). The V gene lost 7 bases and the J gene lost 4 bases, with 10 bases spanning the gap. This CDR3 has 12 amino acids. Germline lookup yields CDR1 SNHLY and CDR2 FYNNEI.

The rearrangement uses TRBV6-2 or TRBV6-3 and TRBJ1-1; 7 bases fit TRBD1. Germline loops: CDR1 MNHEY, CDR2 SVGEGT. The V segment lost 7 bases and the J segment 10 bases; nucleotides outside the gene matches: 15. The length of the CDR3 is 14 residues. The CDR3 reads CASTQGKQGSGAFF. The CDR3 DNA sequence: TGTGCCAGCACCCAAGGGAAACAGGGGTCCGGAGCTTTCTTT.

The sample holds many counts of this clonotype. The chain carries TRBV20-1 and TRBJ1-1; D unresolved. V lost 3 bases and J lost 0, with 17 bases in between. Germline V gives CDR1 DFQATT, CDR2 SNEGSKA (reference sequence). The CDR3 covers 16 residues. The chain's CDR3 is CSARERRVTLNTEAFF. The CDR3 DNA reads as TGCAGTGCTAGGGAGAGGCGGGTAACCCTGAACACTGAAGCTTTCTTT.

This clonotype was seen repeatedly, ten times or more. The V gene is TRBV14, the J gene TRBJ2-7; 8 bases align to TRBD2. V shed 1 base and J 4 bases; nucleotides not matched to a gene: 9. CDR1 and CDR2 from the germline V gene are SGHDN and FVKESK. This CDR3 is built from 16 residues. Here the CDR3 reads CASSQVGTRDIYEQYF. The CDR3 DNA reads TGTGCCAGCAGCCAAGTTGGGACTAGAGATATTTACGAGCAGTACTTC.

The table lists this clonotype with many counts. The rearrangement joins TRBV6-2 or TRBV6-3 to TRBJ1-6, with D uncertain. Germline loops: CDR1 MNHEY, CDR2 SVGEGT. Trimming cost V 3 bases and J 7 bases, with 10 bases left between them. This CDR3 has 14 residues. CDR3 coding DNA: TGTGCCAGCAGTTATGGGCAGACGAATTCACCCCTCCACTTT. Its protein product is CASSYGQTNSPLHF.

This clonotype was counted at least ten times. The chain has TRBV5-1 and TRBJ2-5; 11 bases are a match to TRBD2. Germline V gives CDR1 SGHRS, CDR2 YFSETQ. This CDR3 spans 16 amino acids. After removal of 0 bases from V and 4 bases from J, the junction contained 5 bases not matched to a gene. The CDR3 bases are TGCGCCAGCAGCTTGGGGAGTAGCGGGAGGGGAGAGACCCAGTACTTC. This codes for CASSLGSSGRGETQYF.

This clonotype was counted ten times or more. The chain combines TRBV15 with TRBJ1-5; 7 nucleotides align to TRBD1. Unmatched junction bases numbered 9, after V lost 1 base and J lost 6 bases. Germline-derived CDR1 and CDR2 are LNHNV and YYDKDF (reference sequence). The CDR3 is 16 amino acids. CDR3 bases: TGTGCCACCAGCAGAGTCCAGACAGGGCGAGGTCAGCCCCAGCATTTT. It is translated as CATSRVQTGRGQPQHF.

For the CDR3, the DNA is TGTGCCAGCATGAGAGACTACGAGCAGTACTTC. Protein product: CASMRDYEQYF. V usage is TRBV6-1 and J usage is TRBJ2-7; D remains unclear. The CDR3 length is 11 residues. Per germline, CDR1 MNHNS and CDR2 SASEGT. The V gene lost 7 bases and the J gene lost 3 bases, with 7 bases spanning the gap.

J is TRBJ2-7 and V is TRBV9; D gene unclear. The CDR3 is 15 residues long. The ends were cut back, 0 bases at V and 1 base at J, with 11 bases in the middle. Germline V CDR1 and CDR2: SGDLS, YYNGEE. The CDR3 region has the DNA TGTGCCAGCAGCGTAGCTCTGGGAAGATCCTACGAGCAGTACTTC. As protein: CASSVALGRSYEQYF.

The sample holds many counts of this clonotype. The V and J genes are TRBV28 and TRBJ2-7, with D unresolved. CDR1 is MDHEN and CDR2 is SYDVKM in the germline V gene. The ends were cut back, 3 bases at V and 1 base at J, with 10 bases in the middle. The CDR3 runs to 14 residues. CDR3 coding DNA: TGTGCCAGCAGTTTGTTGAATCCTTCCTACGAGCAGTACTTC. Encoded protein: CASSLLNPSYEQYF.

Worth noting for this clonotype: A read error is possible here, since a much larger clone lies one base away. The chain combines TRBV12-3 or TRBV12-4 with TRBJ1-1, with a tentative D call TRBD1 (5 bases). CDR3 length: 13 amino acids. The germline V and J ends were trimmed by 5 bases and 1 base, with 8 bases remaining between them. The chain's CDR3 is CASSIGQNTEAFF. The CDR3 nucleotides are TGTGCCAGCAGTATAGGACAGAACACTGAAGCTTTCTTT.

This clonotype appeared many times. This sequence joins TRBV4-3 and TRBJ1-2; no firm D call. Germline CDR1 reads LGHNA; CDR2 reads YSLEER. The CDR3 loop spans 13 amino acids. V gave up 1 base and J gave up 5 bases, with 8 bases separating them. The CDR3 region is CASSQGPAYGYTF. CDR3 DNA: TGCGCCAGCAGCCAAGGGCCAGCATATGGCTACACCTTC.

V usage is TRBV12-3 or TRBV12-4 and J usage is TRBJ1-1; 9 bases are a match to TRBD1. The CDR3 has 13 residues. V gave up 6 bases and J gave up 10 bases; unmatched junction bases: 9. The CDR3 DNA reads TGTGCCAGCAGCCCTGGACAGGGGTATGGAGCTTTCTTT. Translation: CASSPGQGYGAFF.

This clonotype has ten or more counts. The chain is built from TRBV6-1 and TRBJ2-7; D is possibly TRBD1 (5 bases). V was cut by 6 bases and J by 0 bases, with 9 bases left in between. The germline V gene has CDR1 MNHNS and CDR2 SASEGT. This CDR3 is built from 13 residues. The chain's CDR3 is CASRQDISYEQYF. The CDR3 DNA follows: TGTGCCAGCAGACAGGACATCTCCTACGAGCAGTACTTC.

In its sample, this clonotype was seen many times. The chain uses TRBV2 and TRBJ1-1, with D perhaps TRBD1 (5 bases). Trimming removed 5 bases at V and 4 bases at J, with 14 bases between. CDR1 and CDR2 from the germline V gene are SNHLY and FYNNEI. The CDR3 spans 14 residues. CDR3 nucleotide sequence: TGTGCCAGCAGTTTTCGAGGGGTGGGCACTGAAGCTTTCTTT. Encoded protein: CASSFRGVGTEAFF.

At least ten counts were recorded for this clonotype. This rearrangement joins TRBV6-1 to TRBJ1-2; D not certain. Germline V gene lookup returns CDR1 MNHNS and CDR2 SASEGT. This CDR3 has 15 residues. The germline V and J ends were trimmed by 2 bases and 3 bases, with 13 bases remaining between them. CDR3 sequence: CASSELPLGDYGYTF. In DNA form, the CDR3 reads TGTGCCAGCAGTGAACTTCCCTTGGGTGACTATGGCTACACCTTC.

This clonotype has a count of ten or more. This rearrangement joins TRBV6-5 to TRBJ1-5; a possible D gene is TRBD1 (5 bases). Germline CDR1 MNHEY, CDR2 SVGAGI. The V end was cut by 3 bases, the J end by 6 bases, with 12 bases between. CDR3 length: 14 residues. CDR3 region: CASSYGGSGQPQHF. The CDR3 nucleotides are TGTGCCAGCAGTTATGGGGGGTCCGGTCAGCCCCAGCATTTT.

V usage is TRBV12-3 or TRBV12-4 and J usage is TRBJ1-2, with no clear D. This CDR3 comprises 13 residues. Trimming removed 3 bases at V and 4 bases at J, with 9 bases between. CDR3 DNA sequence: TGTGCCAGCAGTTTGCGGGCCCTCTATGGCTACACCTTC. Residues: CASSLRALYGYTF.

This clonotype has ten or more counts. The rearrangement links TRBV6-1 to TRBJ1-1, with D unclear. Deletions cut 0 bases from V and 7 bases from J, with 9 bases between. The germline CDR1 and CDR2 sequences are MNHNS and SASEGT. The CDR3 has 13 amino acids. The CDR3: CASSEARQLEAFF. The DNA of the CDR3 is TGTGCCAGCAGTGAAGCTCGGCAGCTTGAAGCTTTCTTT.